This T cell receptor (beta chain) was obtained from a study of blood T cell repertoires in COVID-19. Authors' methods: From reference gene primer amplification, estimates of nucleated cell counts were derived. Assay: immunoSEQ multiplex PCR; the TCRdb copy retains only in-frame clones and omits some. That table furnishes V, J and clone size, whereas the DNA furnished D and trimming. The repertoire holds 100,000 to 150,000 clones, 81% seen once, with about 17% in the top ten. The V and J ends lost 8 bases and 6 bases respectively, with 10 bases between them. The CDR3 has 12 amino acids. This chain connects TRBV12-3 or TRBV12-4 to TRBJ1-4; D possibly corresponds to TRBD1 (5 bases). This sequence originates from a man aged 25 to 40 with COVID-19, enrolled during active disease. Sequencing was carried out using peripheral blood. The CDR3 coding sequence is TGTGCCAGCGGCGGGGGGGATGAAAAACTGTTTTTT. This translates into CASGGGDEKLFF.